This section outlines one TCR beta chain sequence together with its context. Only in-frame clones appear in the TCRdb table, and some are missing; sequencing was by immunoSEQ multiplex PCR. Of tens of thousands of clones listed, roughly 90% were seen once; the top ten hold 3% to 4%. The data belong to a study of T cell changes during pregnancy in multiple sclerosis. With 5 bases removed from V and 0 bases from J, the gap between germline ends came to 10 bases. This CDR3 region has 14 residues. Germline loops: CDR1 SEHNR, CDR2 FQNEAQ (reference sequence). The sample was peripheral blood, taken in the first trimester of pregnancy. This receptor was identified in a female donor in good health, enrolled as a control in a pregnancy study. The rearrangement links TRBV7-9 to TRBJ1-1; possibly TRBD1 for D (6 bases). The CDR3 DNA sequence: TGTGCCAGCAGCGTGGGACATCTGAACACTGAAGCTTTCTTT. Encoded protein: CASSVGHLNTEAFF.